This T cell receptor (beta chain) came from a study of early T cells in non-severe SARS-CoV-2 infection. Study as a whole: Unpaired chains resulted from sequencing bulk RNA of unsorted whole blood. General study findings and limits: Missing private and CD4 specificities, VDJdb matching favored anti-spike CD8 responses.

Individual cDNA molecules were tagged with unique molecular identifiers. TCRdb called the 5' RACE reads again in MiXCR, with one record for every CDR3 protein. The repertoire holds 85,000 to 100,000 distinct CDR3 sequences, with approximately 10% as singletons. The CDR3 runs to 20 residues. The V and J ends lost 1 base and 0 bases, in that order; junction bases with no gene match: 15. Looked up from germline, CDR1 is SGHAT and CDR2 is FQNNGV. This clonotype was detected ten times or more. The antigen remains undetermined. The sequenced sample consisted of whole blood. The V gene is TRBV11-2, the J gene TRBJ2-4; 7 bases are shared with TRBD2. The source of this sequence is an adult who was a healthcare worker with PCR-confirmed SARS-CoV-2 infection or an uninfected control (not recorded which). The CDR3, as DNA: TGTGCCAGCAGCTTAGGGACGCTAGCGGAGTTGAAGCTAGCCAAAAACATTCAGTACTTC. Its protein product is CASSLGTLAELKLAKNIQYF.